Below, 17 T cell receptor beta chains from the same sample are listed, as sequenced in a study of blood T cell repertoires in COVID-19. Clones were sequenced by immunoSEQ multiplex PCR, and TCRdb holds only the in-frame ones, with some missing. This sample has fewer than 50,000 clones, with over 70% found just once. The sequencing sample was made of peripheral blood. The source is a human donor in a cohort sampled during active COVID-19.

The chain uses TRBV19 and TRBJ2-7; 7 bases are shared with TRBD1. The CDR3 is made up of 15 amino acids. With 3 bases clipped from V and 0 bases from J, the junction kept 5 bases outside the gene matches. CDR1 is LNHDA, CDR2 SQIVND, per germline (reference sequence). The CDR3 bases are TGTGCCAGTAGTATGAGGGACAGTGACTCCTACGAGCAGTACTTC. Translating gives CASSMRDSDSYEQYF. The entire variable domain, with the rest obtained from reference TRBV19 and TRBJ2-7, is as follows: DGGITQSPKYLFRKEGQNVTLSCEQNLNHDAMYWYRQDPGQGLRLIYYSQIVNDFQKGDIAEGYSVSREKKESFPLTVTSAQKNPTAFYLCASSMRDSDSYEQYFGPGTRLTVT.

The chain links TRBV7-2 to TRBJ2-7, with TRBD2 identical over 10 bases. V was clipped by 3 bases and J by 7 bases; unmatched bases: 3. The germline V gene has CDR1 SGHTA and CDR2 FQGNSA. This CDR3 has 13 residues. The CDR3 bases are TGTGCCAGCAGCTTCGGACTAGCGGCGGAGCAGTACTTC. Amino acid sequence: CASSFGLAAEQYF.

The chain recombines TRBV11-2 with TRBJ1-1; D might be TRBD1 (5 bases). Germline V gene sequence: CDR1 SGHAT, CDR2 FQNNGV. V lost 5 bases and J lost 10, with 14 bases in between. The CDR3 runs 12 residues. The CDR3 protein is CASSPTGGVAFF. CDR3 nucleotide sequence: TGTGCCAGCAGCCCCACAGGCGGAGTAGCTTTCTTT.

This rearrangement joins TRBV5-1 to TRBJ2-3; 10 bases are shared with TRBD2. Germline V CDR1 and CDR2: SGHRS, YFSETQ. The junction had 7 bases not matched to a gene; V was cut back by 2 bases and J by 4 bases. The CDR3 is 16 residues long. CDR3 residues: CASSLAGTSDPDTQYF. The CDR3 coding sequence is TGCGCCAGCAGCTTAGCCGGGACTAGCGACCCAGATACGCAGTATTTT. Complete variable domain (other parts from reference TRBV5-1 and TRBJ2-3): KAGVTQTPRYLIKTRGQQVTLSCSPISGHRSVSWYQQTPGQGLQFLFEYFSETQRNKGNFPGRFSGRQFSNSRSEMNVSTLELGDSALYLCASSLAGTSDPDTQYFGPGTRLTVL.

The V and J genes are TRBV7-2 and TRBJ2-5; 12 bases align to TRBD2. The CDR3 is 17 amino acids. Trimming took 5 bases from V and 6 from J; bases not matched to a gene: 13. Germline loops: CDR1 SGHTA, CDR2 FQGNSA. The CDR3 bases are TGTGCCAGCAGCGCCCGGACTAGCGGGGTTAGGGGACAGACCCAGTACTTC. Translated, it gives CASSARTSGVRGQTQYF.

Here the CDR3 reads CAWLRTGRNYGYTF. DNA for the CDR3: TGTGCCTGGCTAAGGACAGGAAGAAACTATGGCTACACCTTC. This sequence joins TRBV30 and TRBJ1-2; TRBD1 agrees at 7 bases. The V segment lost 5 bases and the J segment 2 bases; nucleotides outside the gene matches: 8. This CDR3 region has 14 residues. Per germline, CDR1 GTSNPN and CDR2 SVGIG (reference sequence).

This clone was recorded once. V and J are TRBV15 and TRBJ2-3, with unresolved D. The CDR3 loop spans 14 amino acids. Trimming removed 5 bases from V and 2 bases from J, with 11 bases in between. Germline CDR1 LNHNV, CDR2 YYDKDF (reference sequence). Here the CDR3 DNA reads TGTGCCACCAGCCCGGAGCCCAACACAGATACGCAGTATTTT. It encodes CATSPEPNTDTQYF.

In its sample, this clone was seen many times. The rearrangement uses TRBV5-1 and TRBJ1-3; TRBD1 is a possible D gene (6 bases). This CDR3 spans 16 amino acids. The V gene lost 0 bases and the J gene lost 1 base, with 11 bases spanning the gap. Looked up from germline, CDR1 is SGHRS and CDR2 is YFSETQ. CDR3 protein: CASSLAPGESGNTIYF. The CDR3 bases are TGCGCCAGCAGCTTGGCTCCAGGGGAATCTGGAAACACCATATATTTT.

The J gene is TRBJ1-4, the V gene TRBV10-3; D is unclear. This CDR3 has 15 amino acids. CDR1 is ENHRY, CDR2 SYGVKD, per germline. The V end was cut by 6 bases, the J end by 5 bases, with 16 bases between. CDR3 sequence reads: CAISPPEAPNEKLFF. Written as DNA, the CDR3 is TGTGCCATCAGCCCCCCGGAGGCCCCCAATGAAAAACTGTTTTTT.

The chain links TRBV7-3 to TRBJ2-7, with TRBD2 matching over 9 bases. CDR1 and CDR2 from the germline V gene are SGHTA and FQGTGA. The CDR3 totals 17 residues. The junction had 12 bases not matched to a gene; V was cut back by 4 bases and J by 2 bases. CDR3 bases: TGTGCCAGCAGCTCCGCAGGGAGACTAGCGGAGCCCTACGAGCAGTACTTC. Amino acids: CASSSAGRLAEPYEQYF. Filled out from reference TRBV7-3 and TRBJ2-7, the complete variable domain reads GAGVSQTPSNKVTEKGKYVELRCDPISGHTALYWYRQSLGQGPEFLIYFQGTGAADDSGLPNDRFFAVRPEGSVSTLKIQRTERGDSAVYLCASSSAGRLAEPYEQYFGPGTRLTVT.

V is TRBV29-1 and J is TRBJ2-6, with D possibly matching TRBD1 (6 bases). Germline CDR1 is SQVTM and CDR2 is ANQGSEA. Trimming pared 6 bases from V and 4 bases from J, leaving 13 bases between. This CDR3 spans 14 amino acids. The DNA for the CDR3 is TGCAGCGTAGGAGTGGGGGCCGGGGCCAACGTCCTGACTTTC. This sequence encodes CSVGVGAGANVLTF.

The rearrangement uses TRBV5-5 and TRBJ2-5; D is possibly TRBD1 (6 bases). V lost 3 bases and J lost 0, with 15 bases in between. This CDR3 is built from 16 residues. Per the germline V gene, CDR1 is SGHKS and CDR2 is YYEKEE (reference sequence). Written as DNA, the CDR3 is TGTGCCAGCAGCTCAAGACCGGGACAAGACCAAGAGACCCAGTACTTC. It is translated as CASSSRPGQDQETQYF.

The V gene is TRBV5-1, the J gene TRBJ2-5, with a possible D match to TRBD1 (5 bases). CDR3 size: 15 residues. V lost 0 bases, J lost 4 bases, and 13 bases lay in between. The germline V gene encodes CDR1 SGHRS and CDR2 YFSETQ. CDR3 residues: CASSLATGSGETQYF. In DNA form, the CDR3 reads TGCGCCAGCAGCTTGGCAACAGGCTCGGGAGAGACCCAGTACTTC.

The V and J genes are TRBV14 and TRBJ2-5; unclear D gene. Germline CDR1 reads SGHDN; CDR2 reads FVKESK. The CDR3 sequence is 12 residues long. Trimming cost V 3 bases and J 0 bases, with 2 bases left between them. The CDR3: CASSHNQETQYF. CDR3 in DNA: TGTGCCAGCAGCCACAACCAAGAGACCCAGTACTTC. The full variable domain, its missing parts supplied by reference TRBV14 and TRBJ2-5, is EAGVTQFPSHSVIEKGQTVTLRCDPISGHDNLYWYRRVMGKEIKFLLHFVKESKQDESGMPNNRFLAERTGGTYSTLKVQPAELEDSGVYFCASSHNQETQYFGPGTRLLVL.

CDR3 sequence (DNA): TGTGCCAGCAGCCGTTTAGCGGGAGGAAGAATTGAGCAGTTCTTC. Its translation is CASSRLAGGRIEQFF. The chain couples TRBV3-1 (or the pseudogene TRBV3-2) to TRBJ2-1; 10 bases align to TRBD2. CDR3 size: 15 residues. The V segment lost 4 bases and the J segment 9 bases; nucleotides outside the gene matches: 9. Per the germline V gene, CDR1 is LGHDT and CDR2 is YNNKEL (reference sequence).

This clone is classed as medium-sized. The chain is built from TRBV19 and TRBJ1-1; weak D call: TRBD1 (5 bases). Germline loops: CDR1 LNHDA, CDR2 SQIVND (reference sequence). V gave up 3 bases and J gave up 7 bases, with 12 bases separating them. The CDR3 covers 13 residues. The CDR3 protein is CASSIQEGDEAFF. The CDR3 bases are TGTGCCAGTAGTATTCAGGAAGGGGATGAAGCTTTCTTT.

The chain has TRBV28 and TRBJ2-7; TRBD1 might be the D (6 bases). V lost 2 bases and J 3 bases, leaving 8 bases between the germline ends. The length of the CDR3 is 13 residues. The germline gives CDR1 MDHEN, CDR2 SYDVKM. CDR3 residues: CASSLVQGYEQYF. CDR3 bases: TGTGCCAGCAGTTTAGTACAGGGCTACGAGCAGTACTTC.